This entry lists 22 T cell receptor beta chains sequenced from one sample in a study of blood T cell repertoires in COVID-19. Profiled with immunoSEQ multiplex PCR; TCRdb holds only in-frame clones, not every one. This sample has hundreds of thousands of clones, with roughly 91% found just once. Source material: peripheral blood. All receptors come from a woman aged 30 to 39 with COVID-19, enrolled during active disease.

This chain connects TRBV5-8 to TRBJ2-7; weak D call: TRBD2 (6 bases). The CDR3 covers 15 residues. With 3 bases removed from V and 5 bases from J, the gap between germline ends came to 18 bases. The germline gives CDR1 SGHTS, CDR2 YDEGEE. In DNA form, the CDR3 reads TGTGCCAGCAGCTCCCGGATCCGGGGAGGCCACGAGCAGTACTTC. It codes for CASSSRIRGGHEQYF.

J is TRBJ1-6 and V is TRBV4-2; possible D gene TRBD1, 5 bases. The ends were cut back, 2 bases at V and 10 bases at J, with 21 bases in the middle. CDR1 and CDR2 (germline): LGHNA, YNFKEQ. This CDR3 region has 17 residues. The CDR3 nucleotides are TGTGCCAGCAGCCAACCCTGGGGCGCCCGGCAGGGATCACCCCTCCACTTT. Encoded protein: CASSQPWGARQGSPLHF.

DNA of the CDR3: TGTGCCAGCAGCCAAGATCAGGCAGGGCCAAATTGGGGTACGCAGTATTTT. This gives the protein CASSQDQAGPNWGTQYF. The genes are TRBV3-1 (or the pseudogene TRBV3-2) and TRBJ2-3, with D tentatively TRBD1 (5 bases). In germline, CDR1 is LGHDT, CDR2 YNNKEL (reference sequence). CDR3 length equals 17 residues. V was pared by 0 bases and J by 8 bases, with 21 bases between.

The chain carries TRBV7-6 and TRBJ2-3; 10 nucleotides align to TRBD2. The CDR3 extends over 17 amino acids. In germline, CDR1 is SGHVS, CDR2 FNYEAQ. J was trimmed by 5 bases and V by 5 bases; bases with no gene match: 13. CDR3 in amino acids: CASSTAESGGALDTQYF. The CDR3 DNA is TGTGCCAGCAGCACAGCGGAAAGCGGGGGGGCCCTAGATACGCAGTATTTT.

The chain has TRBV5-1 and TRBJ2-1; TRBD1 matches at 9 bases. Germline V gene lookup returns CDR1 SGHRS and CDR2 YFSETQ. The junction had 12 bases not matched to a gene; V was cut back by 4 bases and J by 7 bases. The CDR3 spans 16 residues. This CDR3 is CASSPPTGGGVNEQFF. CDR3 nucleotides: TGCGCCAGCAGCCCCCCGACAGGGGGTGGTGTGAATGAGCAGTTCTTC. The variable domain in full, with the rest retrieved from reference TRBV5-1 and TRBJ2-1, is KAGVTQTPRYLIKTRGQQVTLSCSPISGHRSVSWYQQTPGQGLQFLFEYFSETQRNKGNFPGRFSGRQFSNSRSEMNVSTLELGDSALYLCASSPPTGGGVNEQFFGPGTRLTVL.

CDR3 residues: CASSLPRGSPLHF. CDR3 sequence (DNA): TGTGCCAGCAGTCTCCCCAGGGGTTCACCCCTCCACTTT. The chain carries TRBV27 and TRBJ1-6, with D possibly being TRBD1 (6 bases). V shed 5 bases and J shed 9 bases, with 11 bases lying between them. This CDR3 region has 13 residues. The V gene's germline CDR1 is MNHEY and CDR2 SMNVEV (reference sequence).

The chain recombines TRBV5-1 with TRBJ1-1; TRBD1 agrees at 7 bases. The ends lost 3 bases at V and 1 base at J; junction bases unmatched: 3. Per germline, CDR1 SGHRS and CDR2 YFSETQ. The CDR3 extends over 14 amino acids. The CDR3: CASSSWTGNTEAFF. The CDR3 nucleotides are TGCGCCAGCAGCTCCTGGACAGGGAACACTGAAGCTTTCTTT. Full variable domain (missing parts from reference TRBV5-1 and TRBJ1-1): KAGVTQTPRYLIKTRGQQVTLSCSPISGHRSVSWYQQTPGQGLQFLFEYFSETQRNKGNFPGRFSGRQFSNSRSEMNVSTLELGDSALYLCASSSWTGNTEAFFGQGTRLTVV.

The CDR3 DNA follows: TGTGCCAGCAGCCCGACAGGAAACTCCTTGAGCGAGCAGTACTTC. Its protein is CASSPTGNSLSEQYF. The chain employs TRBV14 and TRBJ2-7; D is possibly TRBD1 (6 bases). The length of the CDR3 is 15 residues. Germline CDR1 SGHDN, CDR2 FVKESK. Trimming cost V 4 bases and J 6 bases, with 19 bases left between them.

The chain joins TRBV5-6 to TRBJ1-4, with D unclear. CDR3 length: 13 residues. V dropped 4 bases and J dropped 6 bases, with 10 bases sitting between them. CDR1 is SGHDT, CDR2 YYEEEE, per germline. CDR3 DNA sequence: TGTGCCAGCAGCCCCCCAGGTGATGAAAAACTGTTTTTT. As protein: CASSPPGDEKLFF.

At least ten counts were recorded for this clone. V and J are TRBV11-2 and TRBJ1-1, with 8 positions matching TRBD1. The length of the CDR3 is 17 residues. Germline CDR1 is SGHAT and CDR2 is FQNNGV. V lost 5 bases to trimming and J lost 3 bases; unmatched junction nucleotides: 14. Written as DNA, the CDR3 is TGTGCCAGCAGCCCTACCCGGGACAGGCGTTTACACACTGAAGCTTTCTTT. This sequence encodes CASSPTRDRRLHTEAFF.

V is TRBV29-1 and J is TRBJ1-2; D not resolved. V dropped 2 bases and J dropped 8 bases, with 15 bases sitting between them. The CDR3 covers 13 residues. The germline CDR1 and CDR2 sequences are SQVTM and ANQGSEA. This chain's CDR3 is CSVESVGLWGYTF. The CDR3 DNA is TGCAGCGTTGAATCGGTGGGCCTCTGGGGCTACACCTTC.

This sequence joins TRBV7-9 and TRBJ1-1; 10 bases line up with TRBD1. This CDR3 is built from 14 residues. CDR1 SEHNR and CDR2 FQNEAQ come from the germline V gene (reference sequence). V was clipped by 3 bases and J by 7 bases; unmatched bases: 5. CDR3: CASSFGTGDDEAFF. CDR3 bases: TGTGCCAGCAGCTTTGGGACAGGGGATGATGAAGCTTTCTTT. The variable domain in full, completed from reference TRBV7-9 and TRBJ1-1, reads DTGVSQNPRHKITKRGQNVTFRCDPISEHNRLYWYRQTLGQGPEFLTYFQNEAQLEKSRLLSDRFSAERPKGSFSTLEIQRTEQGDSAMYLCASSFGTGDDEAFFGQGTRLTVV.

V gene TRBV5-1 combines with J gene TRBJ2-2; no definite D call. The ends were cut back, 4 bases at V and 1 base at J, with 8 bases in the middle. Germline V gene data show CDR1 as SGHRS and CDR2 as YFSETQ. The CDR3 contains 14 residues. The CDR3 DNA reads as TGCGCCAGCAGCCTGCCGGGGAACACCGGGGAGCTGTTTTTT. Translated, it gives CASSLPGNTGELFF.

The V gene is TRBV18, the J gene TRBJ1-1; TRBD1 agrees at 8 bases. This CDR3 has 17 residues. In germline, CDR1 is KGHSH, CDR2 LQKENI. J lost 1 base, V lost 3 bases, and 10 bases had no gene match. The CDR3 region is CASSPGRTGSGNTEAFF. DNA for the CDR3: TGTGCCAGCTCACCCGGCCGGACAGGGTCAGGGAACACTGAAGCTTTCTTT.

The chain links TRBV6-5 to TRBJ1-2; D possibly corresponds to TRBD1 (6 bases). Germline CDR1 and CDR2: MNHEY and SVGAGI. V was trimmed by 3 bases and J by 6 bases, leaving 20 bases between them. This CDR3 spans 16 amino acids. The CDR3 protein is CASSYTIRGRGNGYTF. DNA for the CDR3: TGTGCCAGCAGTTATACCATTCGGGGCAGGGGTAATGGCTACACCTTC.

The chain links TRBV7-9 to TRBJ2-2; TRBD2 is a possible D gene (5 bases). Trimming pared 6 bases from V and 2 bases from J, leaving 7 bases between. The CDR3 runs 13 residues. Per germline, CDR1 SEHNR and CDR2 FQNEAQ (reference sequence). This chain's CDR3 is CASSRLNTGELFF. CDR3 nucleotides: TGTGCCAGCAGTCGACTAAACACCGGGGAGCTGTTTTTT.

The chain combines TRBV12-3 or TRBV12-4 with TRBJ2-5; D call uncertain. Trimming took 4 bases from V and 2 from J, leaving 5 bases between them. This CDR3 is 12 amino acids long. CDR3 residues: CASSSPQETQYF. The CDR3 DNA sequence: TGTGCCAGCAGTTCCCCGCAAGAGACCCAGTACTTC.

The chain recombines TRBV2 with TRBJ1-2; TRBD1 matches 9 bases. The CDR3 totals 14 residues. Trimming took 7 bases from V and 7 from J; bases not matched to a gene: 10. The germline CDR1 and CDR2 sequences are SNHLY and FYNNEI. The CDR3 is CASKGDRAGTGYTF. CDR3 sequence (DNA): TGTGCCAGCAAAGGGGACAGGGCTGGGACTGGCTACACCTTC. The complete variable domain, with remaining parts taken from reference TRBV2 and TRBJ1-2, reads EPEVTQTPSHQVTQMGQEVILRCVPISNHLYFYWYRQILGQKVEFLVSFYNNEISEKSEIFDDQFSVERPDGSNFTLKIRSTKLEDSAMYFCASKGDRAGTGYTFGSGTRLTVV.

The chain combines TRBV14 with TRBJ2-7, with D possibly TRBD1 on 5 matching bases. The CDR3 length is 16 residues. Germline CDR1 is SGHDN and CDR2 is FVKESK. Trimming took 6 bases from V and 0 from J, leaving 18 bases between them. The CDR3 DNA is TGTGCCAGCAGTCACGCTACAGGCTCCTTCTCCTACGAGCAGTACTTC. Encoded protein: CASSHATGSFSYEQYF.

The chain employs TRBV27 and TRBJ1-2; perhaps TRBD1 as D (5 bases). CDR1 is MNHEY and CDR2 is SMNVEV in the germline V gene (reference sequence). The germline V and J ends were trimmed by 3 bases and 2 bases, with 7 bases remaining between them. This CDR3 has 13 amino acids. The CDR3 DNA reads TGTGCCAGCAGTTTCGCAGGGAACTATGGCTACACCTTC. Protein: CASSFAGNYGYTF.

This sequence joins TRBV6-5 and TRBJ1-2; TRBD1 matches at 8 bases. This CDR3 region has 15 residues. The V and J ends lost 0 bases and 4 bases, in that order; junction bases with no gene match: 4. Germline V lookup: CDR1 MNHEY, CDR2 SVGAGI. The CDR3 here is CASSYSGQDGYGYTF. The CDR3 nucleotides read TGTGCCAGCAGTTACTCGGGACAGGATGGCTATGGCTACACCTTC.

The rearrangement links TRBV5-1 to TRBJ2-2; 9 bases match TRBD2. The CDR3 has 16 amino acids. With V trimmed by 0 bases and J by 1 base, 1 base remained unmatched. Looked up from germline, CDR1 is SGHRS and CDR2 is YFSETQ. CDR3 loop: CASSLGLAVNTGELFF. In nucleotides, the CDR3 is TGCGCCAGCAGCTTGGGACTAGCGGTGAACACCGGGGAGCTGTTTTTT.